This T cell receptor (beta chain) stems from a study of cytomegalovirus exposure and HLA in healthy donors. General study results and limits: Being indistinguishable, some V segments were excluded, TRBV6-2 and TRBV6-3 among them. Previous analysis showed most TCR beta V segments were productive about 90% or about 30% of the time.

Concerning this clone: The antigen remains undetermined.

Primers: 60 Vbeta forward and 13 Jbeta reverse. Data came from immunoSEQ multiplex PCR; TCRdb stores just in-frame clones and leaves some out. Of 150,000 to 200,000 clones in the sample, 60% to 80% were seen once. Trimming at V came to 7 bases and at J to 8 bases, leaving 12 bases not matched to a gene. In germline, CDR1 is LNHDA, CDR2 SQIVND (reference sequence). This CDR3 spans 14 amino acids. This receptor was taken from a man aged 35-49 years in good health and CMV-seronegative. The sample consisted of PBMCs. The gene calls are TRBV19 and TRBJ1-2, with 8 bases aligning to TRBD1. The CDR3 bases are TGTGCCAGTACCTCACCCCGTGACAGGGGAGGCTACACCTTC. It is translated as CASTSPRDRGGYTF.